The clone carrying this T cell receptor beta chain was observed many times. The library came from three nested PCR rounds adapted from ARM-PCR protocols. TCRdb independently ran MiXCR on the multiplex PCR reads; one entry per CDR3 protein. In the table there are about 76,000 distinct CDR3 sequences, 55% to 70% of which are singletons. The template was RNA from unsorted bulk tissue. This sample was taken from a study of tumor and adjacent non-tumor tissue in lung cancer. The CDR3 consists of 20 residues. V shed 2 bases, J shed 1 base, and the junction held 13 bases outside the gene matches. Germline lookup yields CDR1 PRHDT and CDR2 FYEKMQ (reference sequence).

The sequence was collected from a woman in her 70s with non-small cell lung cancer. Input material: lung tumor tissue. The V gene is TRBV13, the J gene TRBJ2-5, with 13 bases matching TRBD2. This CDR3 is CASSLTRTSGRGGAQETQYF. The CDR3 coding sequence is TGTGCCAGCAGCTTAACTAGGACTAGCGGGAGAGGAGGGGCCCAAGAGACCCAGTACTTC.